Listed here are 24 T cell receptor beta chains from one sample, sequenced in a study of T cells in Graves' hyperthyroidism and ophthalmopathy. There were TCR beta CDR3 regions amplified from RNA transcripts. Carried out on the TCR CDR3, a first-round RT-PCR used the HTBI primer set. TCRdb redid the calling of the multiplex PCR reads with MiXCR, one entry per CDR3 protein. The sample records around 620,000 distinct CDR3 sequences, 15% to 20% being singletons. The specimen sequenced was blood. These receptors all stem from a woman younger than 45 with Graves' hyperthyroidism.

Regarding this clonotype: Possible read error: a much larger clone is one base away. The CDR3 bases are TGTGCCAGCAGTTTTCAGGGGGGGGGCTACAATGAGCAGTACTTC. This gives the protein CASSFQGGGYNEQYF. The genes are TRBV28 and TRBJ2-1; D might be TRBD1 or TRBD2, each matching 7 bases. TRBJ2-7 explains the end of the DNA better; the J call may be wrong. Germline V gene sequence: CDR1 MDHEN, CDR2 SYDVKM. This CDR3 region has 15 residues.

The CDR3 loop reads CASSLEGARHIQYF. In nucleotides, the CDR3 is TGTGCCAGCAGCTTAGAAGGGGCGCGGCACATTCAGTACTTC. V gene TRBV7-2 combines with J gene TRBJ2-4; possible D gene TRBD1, 5 bases. CDR1 SGHTA and CDR2 FQGNSA come from the germline V gene. V was trimmed by 1 base and J by 8 bases, leaving 12 bases between them. This CDR3 region has 14 residues.

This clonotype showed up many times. The CDR3: CSVGTGGDSPLHF. CDR3 nucleotide sequence: TGCAGCGTTGGGACAGGGGGCGATTCACCCCTCCACTTT. This chain joins TRBV29-1 and TRBJ1-6; 11 positions agree with TRBD1. The CDR3 spans 13 residues. Per germline, CDR1 SQVTM and CDR2 ANQGSEA. V was clipped by 4 bases and J by 8 bases; unmatched bases: 1.

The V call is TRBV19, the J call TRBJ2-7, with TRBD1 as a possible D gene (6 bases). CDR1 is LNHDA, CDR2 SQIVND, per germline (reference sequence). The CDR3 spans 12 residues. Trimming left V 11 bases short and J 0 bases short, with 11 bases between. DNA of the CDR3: TGTGCCTTACCGGGACACTCCTACGAGCAGTACTTC. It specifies CALPGHSYEQYF.

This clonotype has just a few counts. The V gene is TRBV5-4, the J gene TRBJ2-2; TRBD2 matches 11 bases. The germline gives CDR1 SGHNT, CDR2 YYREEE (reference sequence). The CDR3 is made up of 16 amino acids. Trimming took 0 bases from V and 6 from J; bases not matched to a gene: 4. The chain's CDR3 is CASSLELAGVSGELFF. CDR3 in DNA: TGTGCCAGCAGCTTGGAACTAGCGGGAGTATCCGGGGAGCTGTTTTTT. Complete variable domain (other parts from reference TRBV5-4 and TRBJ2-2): ETGVTQSPTHLIKTRGQQVTLRCSSQSGHNTVSWYQQALGQGPQFIFQYYREEENGRGNFPPRFSGLQFPNYSSELNVNALELDDSALYLCASSLELAGVSGELFFGEGSRLTVL.

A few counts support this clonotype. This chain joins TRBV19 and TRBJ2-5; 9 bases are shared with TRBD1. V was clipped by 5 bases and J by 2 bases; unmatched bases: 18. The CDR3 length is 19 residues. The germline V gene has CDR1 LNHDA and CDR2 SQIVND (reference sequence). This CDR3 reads CASSPRPPSSTGGQETQYF. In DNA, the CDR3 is TGTGCCAGTAGTCCAAGACCCCCAAGCTCGACAGGGGGGCAAGAGACCCAGTACTTC.

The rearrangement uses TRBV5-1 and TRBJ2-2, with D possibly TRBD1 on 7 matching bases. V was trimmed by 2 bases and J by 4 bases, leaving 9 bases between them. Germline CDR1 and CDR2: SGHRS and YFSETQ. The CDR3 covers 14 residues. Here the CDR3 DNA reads TGCGCCAGCAGCTTTCAGGGGGGCACCGGGGAGCTGTTTTTT. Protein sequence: CASSFQGGTGELFF.

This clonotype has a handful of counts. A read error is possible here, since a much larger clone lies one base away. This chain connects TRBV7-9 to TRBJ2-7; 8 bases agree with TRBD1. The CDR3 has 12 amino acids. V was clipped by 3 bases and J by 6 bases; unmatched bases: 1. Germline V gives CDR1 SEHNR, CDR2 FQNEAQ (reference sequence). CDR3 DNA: TGTGCCAGCAGCTTCACAGGGGGCGAGCAGTACTTC. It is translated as CASSFTGGEQYF.

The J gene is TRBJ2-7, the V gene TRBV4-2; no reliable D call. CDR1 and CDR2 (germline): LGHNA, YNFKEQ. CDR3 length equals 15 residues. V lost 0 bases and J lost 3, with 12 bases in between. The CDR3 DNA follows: TGTGCCAGCAGCCAAGAATTGGGCAGGAACTACGAGCAGTACTTC. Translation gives CASSQELGRNYEQYF.

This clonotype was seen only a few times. CDR3 DNA sequence: TGCAGTGCTAGGGTGAGGTTACAAGAGACCCAGTACTTC. It codes for CSARVRLQETQYF. The chain couples TRBV20-1 to TRBJ2-5; D is undetermined. The CDR3 contains 13 residues. CDR1 is DFQATT, CDR2 SNEGSKA, per germline (reference sequence). With 3 bases removed from V and 2 bases from J, the gap between germline ends came to 10 bases.

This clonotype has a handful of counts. This CDR3 is CASSVVLNPTEAFF. CDR3 nucleotides: TGTGCCAGCAGCGTAGTCCTTAACCCGACTGAAGCTTTCTTT. This chain connects TRBV9 to TRBJ1-1; D remains ambiguous. Germline V gene data show CDR1 as SGDLS and CDR2 as YYNGEE. There are 14 residues in the CDR3. The V and J ends lost 0 bases and 5 bases respectively, with 11 bases between them.

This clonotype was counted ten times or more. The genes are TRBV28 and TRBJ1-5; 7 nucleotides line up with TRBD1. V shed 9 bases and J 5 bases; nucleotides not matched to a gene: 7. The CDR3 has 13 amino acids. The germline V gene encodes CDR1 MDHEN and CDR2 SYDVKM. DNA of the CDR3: TGTGCCAGTTTCCGGACAGGCCATCAGCCCCAGCATTTT. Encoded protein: CASFRTGHQPQHF. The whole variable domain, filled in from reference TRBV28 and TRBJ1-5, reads DVKVTQSSRYLVKRTGEKVFLECVQDMDHENMFWYRQDPGLGLRLIYFSYDVKMKEKGDIPEGYSVSREKKERFSLILESASTNQTSMYLCASFRTGHQPQHFGDGTRLSIL.

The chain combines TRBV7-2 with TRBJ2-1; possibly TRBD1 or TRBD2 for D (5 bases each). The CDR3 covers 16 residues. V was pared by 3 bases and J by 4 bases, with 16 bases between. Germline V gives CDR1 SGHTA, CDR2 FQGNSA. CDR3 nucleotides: TGTGCCAGCAGCTTTGGTACGGGGCGTTCTTACAATGAGCAGTTCTTC. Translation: CASSFGTGRSYNEQFF.

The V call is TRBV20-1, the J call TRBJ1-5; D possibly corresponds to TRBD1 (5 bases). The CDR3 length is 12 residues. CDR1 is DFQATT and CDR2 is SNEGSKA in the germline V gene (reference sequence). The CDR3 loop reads CRAGNNNQPQHF. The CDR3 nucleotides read TGCAGGGCAGGGAACAACAATCAGCCCCAGCATTTT.

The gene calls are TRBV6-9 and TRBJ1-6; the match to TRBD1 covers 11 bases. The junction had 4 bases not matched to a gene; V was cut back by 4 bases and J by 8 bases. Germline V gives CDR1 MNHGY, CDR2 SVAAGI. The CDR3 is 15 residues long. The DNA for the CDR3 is TGTGCCAGCAGTTCCCCGGGACAGGGGGATTCACCCCTCCACTTT. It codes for CASSSPGQGDSPLHF.

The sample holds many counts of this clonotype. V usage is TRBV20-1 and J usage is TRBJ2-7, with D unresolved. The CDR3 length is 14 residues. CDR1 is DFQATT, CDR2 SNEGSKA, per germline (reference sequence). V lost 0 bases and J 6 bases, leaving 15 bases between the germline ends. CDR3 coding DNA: TGCAGTGCTAGAGATGCGGACCCAACGGGCGAGCAGTACTTC. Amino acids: CSARDADPTGEQYF.

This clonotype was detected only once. In nucleotides, the CDR3 is TGTGCCAGCAGCGTAGGACAGGGTTGGGATGAGCAGTTCTTC. Its translation is CASSVGQGWDEQFF. The V call is TRBV9, the J call TRBJ2-1; 7 bases line up with TRBD1. The CDR3 runs 14 residues. V trimming: 0 bases; J trimming: 8 bases; junction bases outside the gene matches: 5. Per the germline V gene, CDR1 is SGDLS and CDR2 is YYNGEE.

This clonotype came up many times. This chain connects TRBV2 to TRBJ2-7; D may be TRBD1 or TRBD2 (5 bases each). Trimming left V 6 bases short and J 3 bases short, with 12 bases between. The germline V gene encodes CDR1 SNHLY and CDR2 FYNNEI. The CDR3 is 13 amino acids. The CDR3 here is CASRGTISYEQYF. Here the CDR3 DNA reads TGTGCCAGCAGGGGGACGATAAGCTACGAGCAGTACTTC.

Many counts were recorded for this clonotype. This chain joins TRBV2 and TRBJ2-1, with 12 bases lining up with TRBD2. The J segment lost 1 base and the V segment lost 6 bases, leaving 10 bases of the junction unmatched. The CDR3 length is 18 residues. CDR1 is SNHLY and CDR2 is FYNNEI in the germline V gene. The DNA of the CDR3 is TGTGCCAGCAGCCACGGGACTAGCGGGCCCTCATCCTACAATGAGCAGTTCTTC. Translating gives CASSHGTSGPSSYNEQFF.

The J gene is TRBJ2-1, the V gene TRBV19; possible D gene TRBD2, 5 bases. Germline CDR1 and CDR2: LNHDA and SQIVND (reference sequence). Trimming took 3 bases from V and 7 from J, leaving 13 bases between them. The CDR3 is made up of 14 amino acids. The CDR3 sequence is CASSINRESNEQFF. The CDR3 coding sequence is TGTGCCAGTAGTATTAATAGGGAGAGTAATGAGCAGTTCTTC.

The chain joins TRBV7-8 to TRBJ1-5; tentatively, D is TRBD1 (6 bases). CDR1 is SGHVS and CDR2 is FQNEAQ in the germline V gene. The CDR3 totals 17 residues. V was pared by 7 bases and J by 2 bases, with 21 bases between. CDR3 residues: CASTPRDRSLGNQPQHF. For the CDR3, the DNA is TGTGCCAGCACCCCTAGAGACAGGTCATTGGGCAATCAGCCCCAGCATTTT.

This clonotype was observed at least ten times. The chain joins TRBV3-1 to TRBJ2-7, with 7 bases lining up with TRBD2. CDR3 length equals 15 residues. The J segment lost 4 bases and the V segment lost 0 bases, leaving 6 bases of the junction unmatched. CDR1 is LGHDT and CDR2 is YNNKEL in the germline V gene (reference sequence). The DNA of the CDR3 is TGTGCCAGCAGCCAAGATTTTGGGAGGGCATACGAGCAGTACTTC. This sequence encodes CASSQDFGRAYEQYF.

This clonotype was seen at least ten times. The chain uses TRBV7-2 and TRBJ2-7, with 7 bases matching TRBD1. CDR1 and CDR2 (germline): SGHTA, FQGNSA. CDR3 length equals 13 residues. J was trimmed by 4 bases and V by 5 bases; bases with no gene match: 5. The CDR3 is CASSLTGWYEQYF. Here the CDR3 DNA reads TGTGCCAGCAGCCTGACAGGGTGGTACGAGCAGTACTTC.

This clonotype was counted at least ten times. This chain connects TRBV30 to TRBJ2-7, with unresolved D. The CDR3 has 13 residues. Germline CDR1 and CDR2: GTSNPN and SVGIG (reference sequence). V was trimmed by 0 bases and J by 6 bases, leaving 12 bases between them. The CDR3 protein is CAWSVLKGSEQYF. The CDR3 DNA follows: TGTGCCTGGAGTGTACTGAAAGGTTCCGAGCAGTACTTC.